Listed below are T cell receptor beta chains from one sample, sequenced in a study of blood T cell repertoires in COVID-19. The repertoire was sequenced with immunoSEQ multiplex PCR; TCRdb's copy has only in-frame clones and lacks some. Among around 88,000 clones listed, roughly 90% were seen once. The specimen sequenced was peripheral blood. These receptors were obtained from a man aged 60 to 69 with acute or convalescent COVID-19. Each CDR3 is given with its conserved first and last residue. The D gene is left open where the match is weak. Size tells how often a clone was seen (once, few, many) or the class of an expanded clone, and some rows leave it out.

>TRBJ1-1|-|-|TRBV9
CASSEYGGEAFF
TGTGCCAGCAGCGAATACGGGGGGGAAGCTTTCTTT
>TRBJ1-2|-|TRBD1|TRBV10-3
CAISESLTGSGYTF
TGTGCCATCAGTGAGTCGTTGACAGGGTCGGGCTACACCTTC
>TRBJ1-4|-|TRBD1|TRBV4-1
CASRKGQGVINEKLFF
TGCGCCAGCAGAAAAGGACAGGGAGTTATTAATGAAAAACTGTTTTTT
>TRBJ2-7|-|TRBD1|TRBV5-1
CASRAGQGFEQYF
TGCGCCAGCAGAGCCGGACAGGGTTTCGAGCAGTACTTC
>TRBJ2-1|few|-|TRBV27
CASSLNSEEQFF
TGTGCCAGCAGTTTAAATAGCGAGGAGCAGTTCTTC
>TRBJ1-4|-|TRBD1|TRBV4-2
CASSHSQGLREKLFF
TGTGCCAGCAGCCACTCACAGGGGTTAAGGGAAAAACTGTTTTTT
>TRBJ2-7|-|-|TRBV7-2
CASSRQKAYEQYF
TGTGCCAGCAGCCGACAGAAAGCCTACGAGCAGTACTTC
>TRBJ2-7|-|TRBD2|TRBV28
CASSTQRGRESYEQYF
TGTGCCAGCAGCACACAGCGCGGGAGGGAATCGTACGAGCAGTACTTC
>TRBJ2-7|-|-|TRBV9
CASSVDWQGRYEQYF
TGTGCCAGCAGCGTAGATTGGCAGGGGCGTTACGAGCAGTACTTC
>TRBJ2-5|-|-|TRBV4-1
CASSRIQGREETQYF
TGCGCCAGCAGCCGGATACAGGGAAGAGAAGAGACCCAGTACTTC
>TRBJ1-4|-|-|TRBV19
CASSTGRQAINEKLFF
TGTGCCAGTAGTACCGGTCGACAGGCCATTAATGAAAAACTGTTTTTT
>TRBJ2-2|-|-|TRBV9
CASSVAGLNTGELFF
TGTGCCAGCAGCGTAGCGGGACTCAACACCGGGGAGCTGTTTTTT
>TRBJ2-4|few|TRBD1|TRBV4-1
CASSQEIDRGRSLAKNIQYF
TGCGCCAGCAGCCAAGAGATTGACAGGGGGAGATCCCTAGCCAAAAACATTCAGTACTTC
>TRBJ2-7|-|TRBD1|TRBV10-3
CAASTLGQAYEQYF
TGTGCCGCCAGCACCCTGGGACAGGCCTACGAGCAGTACTTC
>TRBJ2-2|-|TRBD1|TRBV28
CASRDRGATGELFF
TGTGCCAGCAGGGACAGGGGAGCCACCGGGGAGCTGTTTTTT
>TRBJ2-2|-|TRBD2|TRBV7-2
CASSSYTSGIAGELFF
TGTGCCAGCAGCTCCTATACTAGCGGGATTGCCGGGGAGCTGTTTTTT
>TRBJ2-1|-|-|TRBV4-3
CASSQDGLADDNEQFF
TGCGCCAGCAGCCAAGATGGGCTAGCCGATGACAATGAGCAGTTCTTC
>TRBJ2-4|-|TRBD2|TRBV11-2
CASSRTSGRTKNIQYF
TGTGCCAGCAGCCGCACTAGCGGGAGAACCAAAAACATTCAGTACTTC
>TRBJ2-7|few|-|TRBV27
CASSFVQGGSYEQYF
TGTGCCAGCAGTTTCGTACAGGGCGGCTCCTACGAGCAGTACTTC
>TRBJ1-2|-|TRBD1|TRBV19
CASSIPDRAGYGYTF
TGTGCCAGTAGTATTCCTGACAGGGCCGGCTATGGCTACACCTTC
>TRBJ2-7|-|-|TRBV11-3
CASSPGLGPYEQYF
TGTGCCAGCAGCCCTGGGTTGGGCCCCTACGAGCAGTACTTC
>TRBJ2-3|few|TRBD2|TRBV19
CASSIGTSGSKGTQYF
TGTGCCAGTAGTATTGGGACTAGCGGGAGCAAGGGTACGCAGTATTTT
>TRBJ2-5|-|TRBD2|TRBV19
CASSRLAGVRETQYF
TGTGCCAGTAGTAGACTAGCGGGAGTTCGGGAGACCCAGTACTTC
>TRBJ2-7|-|TRBD2|TRBV15
CATSRDQGSGKVLPLHEQYF
TGTGCCACCAGCAGAGATCAGGGCAGCGGGAAGGTACTCCCACTACACGAGCAGTACTTC
>TRBJ2-2|-|-|TRBV28
CASNPGTGELFF
TGTGCCAGCAATCCGGGCACCGGGGAGCTGTTTTTT